This entry describes one TCR beta chain. Its antigen remains unidentified. This specimen belongs to a study of T cell responses to AZD1222 COVID-19 vaccine. Sequencing was performed with immunoSEQ multiplex PCR; in TCRdb, only in-frame clones are kept and a portion is missing. The data hold under 200,000 clones, with roughly 93% observed a single time. The study's findings and limits: Spike-specific TCR depth and breadth grew after two AZD1222 doses.

Germline V gives CDR1 SGHDT, CDR2 YYEEEE. V was trimmed by 0 bases and J by 1 base, leaving 7 bases between them. The CDR3 totals 14 residues. The sequenced sample was peripheral blood, obtained on day 0 of AZD1222 vaccination. V and J are TRBV5-6 and TRBJ1-2; D unclear. The TCR originated in an adult in good health. This CDR3 is CASSLERLNYGYTF. DNA of the CDR3: TGTGCCAGCAGCTTGGAACGGCTTAACTATGGCTACACCTTC.